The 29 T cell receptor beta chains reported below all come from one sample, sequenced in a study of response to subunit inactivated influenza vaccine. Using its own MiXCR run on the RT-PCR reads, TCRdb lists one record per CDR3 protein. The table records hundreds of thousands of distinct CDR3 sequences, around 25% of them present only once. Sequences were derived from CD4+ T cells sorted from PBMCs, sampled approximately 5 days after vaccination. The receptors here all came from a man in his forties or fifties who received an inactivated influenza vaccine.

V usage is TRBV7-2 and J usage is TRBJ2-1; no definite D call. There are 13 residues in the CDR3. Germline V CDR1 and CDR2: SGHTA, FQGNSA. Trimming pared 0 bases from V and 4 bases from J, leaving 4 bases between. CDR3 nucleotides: TGTGCCAGCAGCTTAGCGATGTACAATGAGCAGTTCTTC. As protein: CASSLAMYNEQFF. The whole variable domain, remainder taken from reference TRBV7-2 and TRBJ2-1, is GAGVSQSPSNKVTEKGKDVELRCDPISGHTALYWYRQSLGQGLEFLIYFQGNSAPDKSGLPSDRFSAERTGGSVSTLTIQRTQQEDSAVYLCASSLAMYNEQFFGPGTRLTVL.

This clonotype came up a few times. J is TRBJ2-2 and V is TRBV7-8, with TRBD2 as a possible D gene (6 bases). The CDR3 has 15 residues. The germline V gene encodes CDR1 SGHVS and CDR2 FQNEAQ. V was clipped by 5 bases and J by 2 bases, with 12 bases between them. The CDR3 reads CASSPRDSNTGELFF. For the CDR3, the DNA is TGTGCCAGCAGCCCCAGGGACTCCAACACCGGGGAGCTGTTTTTT.

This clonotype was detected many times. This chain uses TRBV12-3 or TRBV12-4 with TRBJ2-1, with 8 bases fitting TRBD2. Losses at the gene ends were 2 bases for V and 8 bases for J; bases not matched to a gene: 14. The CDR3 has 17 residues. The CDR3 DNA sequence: TGTGCCAGCAGTTTATCTGGACTAGCATTTGGGGGCGATGAGCAGTTCTTC. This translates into CASSLSGLAFGGDEQFF.

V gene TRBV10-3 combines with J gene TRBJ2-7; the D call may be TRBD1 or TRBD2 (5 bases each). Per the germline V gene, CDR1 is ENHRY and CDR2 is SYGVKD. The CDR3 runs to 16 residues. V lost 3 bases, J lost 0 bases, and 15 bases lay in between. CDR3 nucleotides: TGTGCCATCAGTGAAGGCACGGGACGGTTCTCCTACGAGCAGTACTTC. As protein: CAISEGTGRFSYEQYF.

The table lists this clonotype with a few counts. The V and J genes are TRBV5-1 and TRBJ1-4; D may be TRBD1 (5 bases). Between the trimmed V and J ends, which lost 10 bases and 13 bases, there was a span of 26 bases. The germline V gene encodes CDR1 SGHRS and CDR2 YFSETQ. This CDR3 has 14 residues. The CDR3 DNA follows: TGCGCCCCTCCCCGGGACGCCGAAGAGGGGAGACTGTTTTTT. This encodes CAPPRDAEEGRLFF.

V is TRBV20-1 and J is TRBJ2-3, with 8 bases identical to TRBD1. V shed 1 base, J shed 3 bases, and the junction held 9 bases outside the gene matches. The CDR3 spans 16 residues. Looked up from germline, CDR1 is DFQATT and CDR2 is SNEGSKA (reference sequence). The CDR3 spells CSARGGRTGSTDTQYF. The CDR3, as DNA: TGCAGTGCTAGAGGGGGACGGACAGGGTCAACAGATACGCAGTATTTT.

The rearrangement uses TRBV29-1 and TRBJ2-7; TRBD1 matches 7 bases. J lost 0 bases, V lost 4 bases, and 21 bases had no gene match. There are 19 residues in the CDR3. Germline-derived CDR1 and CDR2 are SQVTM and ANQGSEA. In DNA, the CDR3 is TGCAGCGTTGGGGGTAGGGGGACAGTCCCTTTTCCCGCCTCCTACGAGCAGTACTTC. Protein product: CSVGGRGTVPFPASYEQYF.

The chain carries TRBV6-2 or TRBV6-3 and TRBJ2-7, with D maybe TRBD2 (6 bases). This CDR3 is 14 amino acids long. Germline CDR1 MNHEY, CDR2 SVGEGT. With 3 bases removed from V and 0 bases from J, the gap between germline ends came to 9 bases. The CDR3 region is CASSYRGISYEQYF. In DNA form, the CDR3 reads TGTGCCAGCAGTTATCGGGGGATCTCCTACGAGCAGTACTTC.

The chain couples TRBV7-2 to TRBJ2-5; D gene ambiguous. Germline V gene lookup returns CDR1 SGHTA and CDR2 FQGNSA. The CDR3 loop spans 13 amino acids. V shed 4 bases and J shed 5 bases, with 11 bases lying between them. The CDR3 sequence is CASSSLVRETQYF. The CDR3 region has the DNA TGTGCCAGCAGCTCTCTAGTGCGGGAGACCCAGTACTTC.

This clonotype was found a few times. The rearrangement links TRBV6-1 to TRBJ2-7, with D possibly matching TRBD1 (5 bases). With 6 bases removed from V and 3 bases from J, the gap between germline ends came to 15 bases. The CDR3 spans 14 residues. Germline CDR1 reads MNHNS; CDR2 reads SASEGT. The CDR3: CASSPRTYGYEQYF. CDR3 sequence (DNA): TGTGCCAGCAGCCCCCGGACATACGGCTACGAGCAGTACTTC.

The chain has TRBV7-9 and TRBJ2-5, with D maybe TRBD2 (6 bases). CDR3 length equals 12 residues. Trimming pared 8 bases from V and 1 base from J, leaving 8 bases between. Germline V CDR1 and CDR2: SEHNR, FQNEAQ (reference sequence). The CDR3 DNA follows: TGTGCCAGCGGGACTTCCCAAGAGACCCAGTACTTC. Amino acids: CASGTSQETQYF.

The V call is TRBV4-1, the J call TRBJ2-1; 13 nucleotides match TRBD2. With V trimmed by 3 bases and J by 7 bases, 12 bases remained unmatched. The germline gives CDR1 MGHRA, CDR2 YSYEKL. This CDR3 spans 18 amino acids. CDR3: CASSQDDWTSGSRNEQFF. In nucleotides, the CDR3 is TGCGCCAGCAGCCAGGACGACTGGACTAGCGGGAGTAGGAATGAGCAGTTCTTC.

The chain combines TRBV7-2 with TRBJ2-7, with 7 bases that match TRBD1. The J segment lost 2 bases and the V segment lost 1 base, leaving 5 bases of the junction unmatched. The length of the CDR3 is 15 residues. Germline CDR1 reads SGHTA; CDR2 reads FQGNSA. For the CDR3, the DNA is TGTGCCAGCAGCTTAGGGACGGGACAGACCTACGAGCAGTACTTC. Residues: CASSLGTGQTYEQYF.

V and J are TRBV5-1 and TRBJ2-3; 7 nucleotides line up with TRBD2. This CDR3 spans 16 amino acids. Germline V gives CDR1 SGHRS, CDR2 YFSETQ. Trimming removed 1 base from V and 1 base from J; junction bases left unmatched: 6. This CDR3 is CASSLNAGAGTDTQYF. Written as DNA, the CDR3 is TGCGCCAGCAGCTTGAACGCGGGAGCGGGCACAGATACGCAGTATTTT. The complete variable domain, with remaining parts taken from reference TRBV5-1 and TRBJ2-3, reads KAGVTQTPRYLIKTRGQQVTLSCSPISGHRSVSWYQQTPGQGLQFLFEYFSETQRNKGNFPGRFSGRQFSNSRSEMNVSTLELGDSALYLCASSLNAGAGTDTQYFGPGTRLTVL.

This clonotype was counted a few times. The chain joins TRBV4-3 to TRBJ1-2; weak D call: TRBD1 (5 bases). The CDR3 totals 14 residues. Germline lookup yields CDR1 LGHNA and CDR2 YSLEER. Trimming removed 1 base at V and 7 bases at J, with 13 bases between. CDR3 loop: CASSQVLGGRGYTF. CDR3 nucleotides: TGCGCCAGCAGCCAAGTTTTGGGGGGTCGTGGCTACACCTTC.

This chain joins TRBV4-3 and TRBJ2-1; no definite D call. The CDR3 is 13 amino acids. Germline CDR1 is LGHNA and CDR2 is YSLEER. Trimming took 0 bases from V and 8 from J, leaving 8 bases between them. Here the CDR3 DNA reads TGCGCCAGCAGCCAAGATGCGAGATATGAGCAGTTCTTC. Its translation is CASSQDARYEQFF.

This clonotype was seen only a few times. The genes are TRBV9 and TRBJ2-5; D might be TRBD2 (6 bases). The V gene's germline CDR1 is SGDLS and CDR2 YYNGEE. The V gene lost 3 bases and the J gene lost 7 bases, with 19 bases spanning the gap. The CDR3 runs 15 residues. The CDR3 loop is CASSALGEEGRTQYF. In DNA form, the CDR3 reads TGTGCCAGCAGCGCCCTAGGAGAGGAGGGTAGGACCCAGTACTTC.

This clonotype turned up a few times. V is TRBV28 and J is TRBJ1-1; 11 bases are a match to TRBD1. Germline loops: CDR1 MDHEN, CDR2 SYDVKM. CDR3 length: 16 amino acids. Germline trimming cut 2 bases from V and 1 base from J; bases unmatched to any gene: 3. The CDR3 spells CASSLRTGGTNTEAFF. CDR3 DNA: TGTGCCAGCAGTTTACGGACAGGGGGCACGAACACTGAAGCTTTCTTT.

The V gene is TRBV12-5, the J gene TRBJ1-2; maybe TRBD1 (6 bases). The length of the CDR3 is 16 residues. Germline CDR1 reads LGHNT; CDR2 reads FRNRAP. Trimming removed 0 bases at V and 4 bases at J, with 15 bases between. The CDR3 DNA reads TGTGCTAGTGGTTTGGTACAGGGAAATAAGGGCTATGGCTACACCTTC. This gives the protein CASGLVQGNKGYGYTF.

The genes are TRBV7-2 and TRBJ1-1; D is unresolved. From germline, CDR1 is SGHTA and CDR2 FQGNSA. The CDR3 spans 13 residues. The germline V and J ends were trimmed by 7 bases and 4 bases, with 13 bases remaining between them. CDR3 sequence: CASNSRQSTEAFF. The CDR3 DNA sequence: TGTGCCAGCAACTCTCGGCAGAGCACTGAAGCTTTCTTT. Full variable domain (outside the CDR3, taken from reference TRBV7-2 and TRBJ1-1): GAGVSQSPSNKVTEKGKDVELRCDPISGHTALYWYRQSLGQGLEFLIYFQGNSAPDKSGLPSDRFSAERTGGSVSTLTIQRTQQEDSAVYLCASNSRQSTEAFFGQGTRLTVV.

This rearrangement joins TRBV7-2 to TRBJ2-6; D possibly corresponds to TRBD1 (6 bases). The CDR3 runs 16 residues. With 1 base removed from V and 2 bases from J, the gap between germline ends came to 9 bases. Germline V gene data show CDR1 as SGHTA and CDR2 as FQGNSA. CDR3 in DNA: TGTGCCAGCAGCTTAGTAGGGGGTGCTGGGGCCAACGTCCTGACTTTC. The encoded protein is CASSLVGGAGANVLTF.

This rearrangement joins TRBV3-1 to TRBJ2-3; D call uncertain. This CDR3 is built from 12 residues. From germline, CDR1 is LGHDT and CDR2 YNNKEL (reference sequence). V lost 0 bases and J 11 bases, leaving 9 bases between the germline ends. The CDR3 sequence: CASSQEGWKQYF. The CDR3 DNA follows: TGTGCCAGCAGCCAAGAGGGATGGAAGCAGTATTTT.

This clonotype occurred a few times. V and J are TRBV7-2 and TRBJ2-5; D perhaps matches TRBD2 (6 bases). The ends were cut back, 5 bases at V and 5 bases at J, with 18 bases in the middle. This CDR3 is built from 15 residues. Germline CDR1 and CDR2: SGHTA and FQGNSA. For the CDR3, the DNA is TGTGCCAGCAGCCCCGCTTCTAGCAGCGGGGAGACCCAGTACTTC. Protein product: CASSPASSSGETQYF.

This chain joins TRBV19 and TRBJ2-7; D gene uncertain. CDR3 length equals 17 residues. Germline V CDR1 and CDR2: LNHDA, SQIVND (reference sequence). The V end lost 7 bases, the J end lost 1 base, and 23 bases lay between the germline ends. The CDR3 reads CASNPRRARSKSYEQYF. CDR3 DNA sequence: TGTGCCAGTAACCCACGACGAGCGAGGAGCAAATCCTACGAGCAGTACTTC.

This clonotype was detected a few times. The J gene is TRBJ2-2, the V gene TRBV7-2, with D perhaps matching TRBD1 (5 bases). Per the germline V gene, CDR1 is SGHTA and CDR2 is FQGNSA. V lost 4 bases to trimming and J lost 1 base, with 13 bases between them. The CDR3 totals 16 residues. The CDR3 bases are TGTGCCAGCAGCTCCCGCAGCCAGGGGAACACCGGGGAGCTGTTTTTT. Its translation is CASSSRSQGNTGELFF.

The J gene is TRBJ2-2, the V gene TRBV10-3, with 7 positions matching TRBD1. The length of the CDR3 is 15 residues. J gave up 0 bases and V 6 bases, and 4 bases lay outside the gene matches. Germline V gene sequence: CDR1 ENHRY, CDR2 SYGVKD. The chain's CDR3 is CAISPGQTNTGELFF. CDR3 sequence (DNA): TGTGCCATCAGCCCGGGACAGACGAACACCGGGGAGCTGTTTTTT.

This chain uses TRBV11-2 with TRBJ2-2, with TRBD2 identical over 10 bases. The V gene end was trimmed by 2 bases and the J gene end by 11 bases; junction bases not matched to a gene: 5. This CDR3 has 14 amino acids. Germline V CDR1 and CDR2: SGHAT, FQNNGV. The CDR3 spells CASSLNLAGVELFF. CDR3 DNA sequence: TGTGCCAGCAGCTTAAATCTAGCGGGAGTTGAGCTGTTTTTT.

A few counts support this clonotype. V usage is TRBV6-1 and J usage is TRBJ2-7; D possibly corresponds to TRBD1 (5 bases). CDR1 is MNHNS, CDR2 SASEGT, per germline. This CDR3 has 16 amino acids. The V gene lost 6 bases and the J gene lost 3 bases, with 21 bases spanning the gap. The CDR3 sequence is CASRSLLDISNYEQYF. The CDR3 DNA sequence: TGTGCCAGCAGGTCACTACTGGACATCTCGAACTACGAGCAGTACTTC.

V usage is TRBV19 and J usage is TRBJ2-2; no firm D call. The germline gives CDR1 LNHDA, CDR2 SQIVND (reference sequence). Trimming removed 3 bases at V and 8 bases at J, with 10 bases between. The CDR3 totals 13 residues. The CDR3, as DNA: TGTGCCAGTAGTATTATCTCCGCGGGGGAGCTGTTTTTT. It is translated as CASSIISAGELFF.